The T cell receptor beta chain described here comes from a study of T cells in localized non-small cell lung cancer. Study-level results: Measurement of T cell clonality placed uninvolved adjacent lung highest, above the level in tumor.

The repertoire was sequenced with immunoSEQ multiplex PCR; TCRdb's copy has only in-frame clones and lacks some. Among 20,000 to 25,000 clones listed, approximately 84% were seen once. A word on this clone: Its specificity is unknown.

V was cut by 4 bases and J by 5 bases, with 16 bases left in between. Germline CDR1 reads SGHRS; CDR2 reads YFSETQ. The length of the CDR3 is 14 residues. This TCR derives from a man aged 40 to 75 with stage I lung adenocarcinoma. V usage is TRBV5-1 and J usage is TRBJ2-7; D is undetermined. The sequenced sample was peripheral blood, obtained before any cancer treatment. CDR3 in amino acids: CASSPLARSHEQYF. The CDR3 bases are TGCGCCAGCAGCCCCCTCGCGCGTTCCCACGAGCAGTACTTC.